A single TCR beta chain is shown here with its context. Its antigen remains undetermined. Per-base quality was not reported, and no clone a single base away is much larger than it. The immunoSEQ Assay, a bias-controlled multiplex PCR, was used to amplify TCRbeta CDR3 regions from genomic DNA. The authors processed their data as follows. Within the assay, amplification of reference gene primers was used to estimate how many nucleated cells each sample contained. To quantify the absolute abundance of each unique TCRbeta CDR3 rearrangement, sequence reads were collapsed and filtered. For each sample, productive Simpson clonality was calculated as the square root of Simpson's diversity index over productive rearrangements. Held by TCRdb, this immuneACCESS table contains in-frame sequences only and omits some clones. Under half of the omission traces to an unresolved V gene where checked; the cause of the rest is unknown. Clone size and the V and J calls come from that table; the DNA yielded D and trimming. Counted in this sample were 350,000 to 500,000 clones; nearly 90% of them appeared once. The top ten constitute about 1.5% of the sample.

For CDR1 and CDR2, the germline V gene (reference sequence) lists DFQATT and SNEGSKA. The CDR3 holds 13 amino acids from the cysteine to the phenylalanine. Only the CDR3 part of the read is kept: 39 bases, read in frame from the first base. Trimming costs V 3 bases and J 1 base, and their ends lie 9 bases apart. The data were taken from a study of blood T cell repertoires in COVID-19 (TCRdb year 2020). A note on the overall study: Samples covering the acute and convalescent phases of COVID-19 were provided by collaborators in the United States, Italy and Spain. The material from the prospective study consisted of cDNA or gDNA derived from T cells, B-cell-depleted T cells, or PBMCs. The sample metadata nearly always contained a de-identified subject ID, COVID-19 status, age in years and sex. HLA class I and class II types, where available, came from metadata supplied by the sample provider rather than from assay-based typing. The dataset comprised deeply sampled blood TCRbeta repertoires from subjects exposed to, actively infected with, or recovered from COVID-19. Samples came from the ongoing ImmuneRACE study (first 160 participants) plus 1,254 subjects from 6 global collaborators. The repertoires were released in a freely available public database meant as a resource for research on the immune response to SARS-CoV-2. Points the paper makes about the study in general: The quantity of clinical and demographic metadata differed by source and by participant and was supplied without curation.

In the prospective study, participants were about 18 to 100 years old, resided in about two dozen geographic areas of the United States, and were enrolled through a virtual design. In the prospective study, participants were assigned to cohorts based on the clinical history participants reported in a screening survey and a study questionnaire. A participant counted as exposed if, within 2 weeks of entering the study, that participant had been in contact with someone who had a PCR-confirmed or clinician-diagnosed COVID-19 case. Each participant in the prospective study had whole blood, serum and a nasopharyngeal or oropharyngeal swab collected by mobile phlebotomists. Over a roughly 2-month period, participants in the prospective study had the option of providing additional blood draws and questionnaires. Before DNA extraction, blood samples from the prospective study were shipped at room temperature or frozen.

Sequencing was performed on PBMCs or T cells enriched from blood (not recorded which). The clonotype was recovered from a woman aged 18-29 years who had been exposed to COVID-19. The rearranged chain carries TRBV20-1 and TRBJ1-1, with the D segment identity uncertain. The DNA sequence is as follows: TGCAGTGCTAGTTTCCAGGAGAACACTGAAGCTTTCTTT. This encodes CSASFQENTEAFF.